These 11 T cell receptor beta chains were sequenced from one sample in a study of T cell changes during pregnancy in multiple sclerosis. Sequenced by immunoSEQ multiplex PCR; TCRdb stores in-frame clones only, minus some. The sample records some 40,000 clones, approximately 90% being singletons. Sample: CD8+ T cells from peripheral blood mononuclear cells, taken in the first trimester of pregnancy. These receptors originate from a female donor with multiple sclerosis, enrolled in a pregnancy study.

The chain employs TRBV10-3 and TRBJ1-5; D possibly corresponds to TRBD1 (5 bases). Trimming stripped 9 bases from V and 1 base from J, with 13 bases between. CDR3 size: 14 residues. CDR1 and CDR2 (germline): ENHRY, SYGVKD. Here the CDR3 reads CAIGVGQSNQPQHF. The CDR3 DNA follows: TGTGCCATAGGGGTAGGGCAGAGCAATCAGCCCCAGCATTTT.

The chain carries TRBV19 and TRBJ2-1; 10 nucleotides agree with TRBD2. From germline, CDR1 is LNHDA and CDR2 SQIVND (reference sequence). V gave up 7 bases and J gave up 2 bases; unmatched junction bases: 8. The CDR3 consists of 16 residues. The CDR3 sequence is CASTQGLAGAYNEQFF. For the CDR3, the DNA is TGTGCCAGTACTCAGGGTCTAGCGGGGGCCTACAATGAGCAGTTCTTC. Looking up the rest from reference TRBV19 and TRBJ2-1 gives the full variable domain: DGGITQSPKYLFRKEGQNVTLSCEQNLNHDAMYWYRQDPGQGLRLIYYSQIVNDFQKGDIAEGYSVSREKKESFPLTVTSAQKNPTAFYLCASTQGLAGAYNEQFFGPGTRLTVL.

The V call is TRBV2, the J call TRBJ1-2; 8 bases align to TRBD1. V lost 8 bases to trimming and J lost 11 bases; unmatched junction nucleotides: 10. CDR3 size: 12 residues. Germline CDR1 and CDR2: SNHLY and FYNNEI. The CDR3 DNA sequence: TGTGCCAGCGTGACAGGGGCCGGGCGGTACACCTTC. The encoded protein is CASVTGAGRYTF.

This clone is judged medium-sized. This sequence joins TRBV9 and TRBJ1-6; no reliable D call. The V gene's germline CDR1 is SGDLS and CDR2 YYNGEE. With 0 bases removed from V and 5 bases from J, the gap between germline ends came to 6 bases. The CDR3 length is 14 residues. The CDR3 protein is CASSVGQNNSPLHF. The DNA of the CDR3 is TGTGCCAGCAGCGTAGGGCAGAATAATTCACCCCTCCACTTT.

The genes are TRBV19 and TRBJ1-2; D possibly corresponds to TRBD1 (5 bases). The germline V and J ends were trimmed by 5 bases and 2 bases, with 15 bases remaining between them. Germline V gene sequence: CDR1 LNHDA, CDR2 SQIVND (reference sequence). This CDR3 spans 15 amino acids. For the CDR3, the DNA is TGTGCCAGTAGTCCCCGGGGGTACGGAAACTATGGCTACACCTTC. Protein: CASSPRGYGNYGYTF.

V gene TRBV9 combines with J gene TRBJ1-5; D might be TRBD1 (6 bases). The germline V and J ends were trimmed by 0 bases and 5 bases, with 9 bases remaining between them. CDR3 length: 14 residues. Looked up from germline, CDR1 is SGDLS and CDR2 is YYNGEE. Here the CDR3 reads CASSVGGRDQPQHF. The CDR3 DNA reads TGTGCCAGCAGCGTAGGGGGGCGAGATCAGCCCCAGCATTTT. Supplemented by reference TRBV9 and TRBJ1-5, the full variable domain reads DSGVTQTPKHLITATGQRVTLRCSPRSGDLSVYWYQQSLDQGLQFLIQYYNGEERAKGNILERFSAQQFPDLHSELNLSSLELGDSALYFCASSVGGRDQPQHFGDGTRLSIL.

V is TRBV10-3 and J is TRBJ2-1; TRBD2 might be the D (5 bases). The CDR3 is 14 amino acids. V was shortened by 3 bases and J by 1 base, with 7 bases between the two germline ends. Per germline, CDR1 ENHRY and CDR2 SYGVKD. The CDR3 here is CAISDRGSYNEQFF. The CDR3 nucleotides read TGTGCCATCAGTGATCGGGGTTCCTACAATGAGCAGTTCTTC.

This chain uses TRBV9 with TRBJ2-3, with 7 bases identical to TRBD1. This CDR3 has 16 amino acids. Trimming at V came to 2 bases and at J to 2 bases, leaving 8 bases not matched to a gene. Germline loops: CDR1 SGDLS, CDR2 YYNGEE. The CDR3 sequence is CASSVLDRRPTDTQYF. For the CDR3, the DNA is TGTGCCAGCAGCGTGTTGGACAGGCGACCCACAGATACGCAGTATTTT.

The chain couples TRBV6-4 to TRBJ2-1; 12 nucleotides line up with TRBD2. Trimming removed 0 bases from V and 8 bases from J; junction bases left unmatched: 8. The CDR3 is 17 residues long. Looked up from germline, CDR1 is MRHNA and CDR2 is SNTAGT. The DNA for the CDR3 is TGTGCCAGCAGTGACTCCGGGCTAGCGGGGGGGCCAGATGAGCAGTTCTTC. Translating it yields CASSDSGLAGGPDEQFF.

The chain combines TRBV7-3 with TRBJ2-1; TRBD2 aligns across 12 bases. V dropped 6 bases and J dropped 5; count of bases not matched to a gene: 5. The germline gives CDR1 SGHTA, CDR2 FQGTGA. This CDR3 has 15 amino acids. The CDR3 DNA follows: TGTGCCAGCAGTCTTCTAGCGGGGGGGCACAATGAGCAGTTCTTC. Protein product: CASSLLAGGHNEQFF.

The table lists this clone with a few counts. This sample includes further DNA sequences coding for the same CDR3. The chain couples TRBV4-3 to TRBJ2-3, with 12 bases aligning to TRBD2. The germline V gene has CDR1 LGHNA and CDR2 YSLEER. With 0 bases clipped from V and 6 bases from J, the junction kept 4 bases outside the gene matches. The CDR3 has 16 amino acids. Written as DNA, the CDR3 is TGCGCCAGCAGCCAAGATCTAGCGGGGGGGCCGGATACGCAGTATTTT. Protein: CASSQDLAGGPDTQYF.